This is a list of T cell receptor beta chains from one sample in a study of blood T cell repertoires in COVID-19. Clones were read by immunoSEQ multiplex PCR, and TCRdb kept only the in-frame ones, dropping some. The sample lists about 190,000 clones; 70% to 85% were seen once. Sequenced sample: PBMCs or T cells enriched from blood (not recorded which). The origin of the receptors is a woman in her 30s who had recovered from COVID-19. CDR3s include the opening cysteine and the closing phenylalanine or tryptophan. D genes are given only for firm matches. Size values are once, few and many counts, or a class for expanded clones, and some rows have none.

D gene: .
clone size: .
V gene: TRBV6-2/TRBV6-3
J gene: TRBJ1-2
CDR3 DNA: TGTGCCAGCAGTTACATCGGGGGTTTGGGCTATGGCTACACCTTC
CDR3 protein: CASSYIGGLGYGYTF

D gene: .
clone size: .
V gene: TRBV6-5
J gene: TRBJ1-5
CDR3 DNA: TGTGCCAGCAGCCAAACTAATCAGCCCCAGCATTTT
CDR3 protein: CASSQTNQPQHF

D gene: TRBD2
clone size: .
V gene: TRBV15
J gene: TRBJ2-1
CDR3 DNA: TGTGCCACCAGTCCGCAGGGCCTAGCGGGGGGGGATGATGAGCAGTTCTTC
CDR3 protein: CATSPQGLAGGDDEQFF

D gene: TRBD2
clone size: few
V gene: TRBV9
J gene: TRBJ2-7
CDR3 DNA: TGTGCCAGCGGGAGGGCCGCTGAGCAGTACTTC
CDR3 protein: CASGRAAEQYF

D gene: TRBD1
clone size: .
V gene: TRBV19
J gene: TRBJ1-2
CDR3 DNA: TGTGCCAGTAGCGGGACAGGGGGTTATGGCTACACCTTC
CDR3 protein: CASSGTGGYGYTF

D gene: .
clone size: .
V gene: TRBV28
J gene: TRBJ1-3
CDR3 DNA: TGTGCCAGCACTGGCCGGGCAGGGGGAAACACCATATATTTT
CDR3 protein: CASTGRAGGNTIYF

D gene: .
clone size: .
V gene: TRBV9
J gene: TRBJ1-2
CDR3 DNA: TGTGCCAGCAGCGTAGGGCAGGGCTATGGCTACACCTTC
CDR3 protein: CASSVGQGYGYTF

D gene: .
clone size: .
V gene: TRBV27
J gene: TRBJ1-5
CDR3 DNA: TGTGCCAGCAGTTTTCCCTCGACATGGGTTGGGCATCAGCCCCAGCATTTT
CDR3 protein: CASSFPSTWVGHQPQHF

D gene: .
clone size: .
V gene: TRBV11-2
J gene: TRBJ2-3
CDR3 DNA: TGTGCCAGCAGCTTAAGGGGGACCAGCACAGATACGCAGTATTTT
CDR3 protein: CASSLRGTSTDTQYF

D gene: .
clone size: .
V gene: TRBV7-9
J gene: TRBJ1-2
CDR3 DNA: TGTGCCAGCAGCCCGGCTTGGACACGCCATAACTATGGCTACACCTTC
CDR3 protein: CASSPAWTRHNYGYTF

D gene: .
clone size: .
V gene: TRBV4-1
J gene: TRBJ1-4
CDR3 DNA: TGCGCCAGCAGCCCCGTGCAGGGCTTTGAAAAACTGTTTTTT
CDR3 protein: CASSPVQGFEKLFF

D gene: .
clone size: .
V gene: TRBV19
J gene: TRBJ1-1
CDR3 DNA: TGTGCCAGTAGTCCCGCCGCGGAGGAAGCTTTCTTT
CDR3 protein: CASSPAAEEAFF

D gene: .
clone size: .
V gene: TRBV5-1
J gene: TRBJ2-6
CDR3 DNA: TGCGCCAGCAGCACGACAGTATCTGGGGCCAACGTCCTGACTTTC
CDR3 protein: CASSTTVSGANVLTF

D gene: .
clone size: .
V gene: TRBV7-8
J gene: TRBJ1-1
CDR3 DNA: TGTGCCAGCAGCTTAGGACACGGTCGCAACACTGAAGCTTTCTTT
CDR3 protein: CASSLGHGRNTEAFF

D gene: .
clone size: .
V gene: TRBV25-1
J gene: TRBJ2-5
CDR3 DNA: TGTGCCAGCAGCAGGCAAGAGACCCAGTACTTC
CDR3 protein: CASSRQETQYF

D gene: .
clone size: .
V gene: TRBV5-8
J gene: TRBJ1-4
CDR3 DNA: TGTGCCAGCAGCCTGGACGGGAGGACTAATGAAAAACTGTTTTTT
CDR3 protein: CASSLDGRTNEKLFF

D gene: TRBD1
clone size: .
V gene: TRBV3-1/TRBV3-2
J gene: TRBJ1-2
CDR3 DNA: TGTGCCAGCAGCCTAGACAGGGGGATAGGTGGCTACACCTTC
CDR3 protein: CASSLDRGIGGYTF

D gene: TRBD1
clone size: .
V gene: TRBV27
J gene: TRBJ1-5
CDR3 DNA: TGTGCCAGCAAATTGTTAGGGGGCGTCCATCAGCCCCAGCATTTT
CDR3 protein: CASKLLGGVHQPQHF

D gene: TRBD1
clone size: .
V gene: TRBV14
J gene: TRBJ1-6
CDR3 DNA: TGTGCCAGCAGCAAACAGGGGTTTCAGGCCCTCCACTTT
CDR3 protein: CASSKQGFQALHF

D gene: .
clone size: .
V gene: TRBV9
J gene: TRBJ2-5
CDR3 DNA: TGTGCCAGCAGCGTAGGGGAGGTGTGGCAAGAGACCCAGTACTTC
CDR3 protein: CASSVGEVWQETQYF

D gene: TRBD2
clone size: .
V gene: TRBV19
J gene: TRBJ2-1
CDR3 DNA: TGTGCCAGTAGTATAGTTCCTAGCGGGAGGCTAAATGAGCAGTTCTTC
CDR3 protein: CASSIVPSGRLNEQFF

D gene: .
clone size: few
V gene: TRBV18
J gene: TRBJ2-1
CDR3 DNA: TGTGCCAGCTCAATGGCAGGGGTTAATAATGAGCAGTTCTTC
CDR3 protein: CASSMAGVNNEQFF

D gene: TRBD1
clone size: .
V gene: TRBV5-8
J gene: TRBJ1-2
CDR3 DNA: TGTGCCAGCAACCTACCCGGGACAGGGGGCGTGCGCTACACCTTC
CDR3 protein: CASNLPGTGGVRYTF

D gene: .
clone size: .
V gene: TRBV28
J gene: TRBJ1-5
CDR3 DNA: TGTGCCAGCAGTCTACAGGGAGGCAATCAGCCCCAGCATTTT
CDR3 protein: CASSLQGGNQPQHF

D gene: .
clone size: .
V gene: TRBV11-1
J gene: TRBJ2-7
CDR3 DNA: TGTGCCAGCAGTCCAGGATACTCCTACGAGCAGTACTTC
CDR3 protein: CASSPGYSYEQYF

D gene: .
clone size: .
V gene: TRBV3-1/TRBV3-2
J gene: TRBJ1-4
CDR3 DNA: TGTGCCAGCAGCCAAAGGTTGGCGCGGGAAGGAGAAAAACTGTTTTTT
CDR3 protein: CASSQRLAREGEKLFF

D gene: TRBD1
clone size: .
V gene: TRBV7-7
J gene: TRBJ2-5
CDR3 DNA: TGTGCTAGCAGCGCACGGACAGGGGGCGTGGAGACCCAGTACTTC
CDR3 protein: CASSARTGGVETQYF

D gene: .
clone size: once
V gene: TRBV2
J gene: TRBJ1-5
CDR3 DNA: TGTGCCAGCAGTGATAGGACAGAATATCAGCCCCAGCATTTT
CDR3 protein: CASSDRTEYQPQHF

D gene: .
clone size: .
V gene: TRBV29-1
J gene: TRBJ1-6
CDR3 DNA: TGCAGCGTTGCGGAGGGTGGCACCTCACCCCTCCACTTT
CDR3 protein: CSVAEGGTSPLHF

D gene: .
clone size: .
V gene: TRBV7-6
J gene: TRBJ2-1
CDR3 DNA: TGTGCCAGCAGCCGCGGACGTTTTGGACAAGACTACAATGAGCAGTTCTTC
CDR3 protein: CASSRGRFGQDYNEQFF

D gene: .
clone size: .
V gene: TRBV21-1
J gene: TRBJ1-5
CDR3 DNA: TGTGCCAGCAGCCCAAGACAGGGTTCAGGGTATCGCAATCAGCCCCAGCATTTT
CDR3 protein: CASSPRQGSGYRNQPQHF

D gene: .
clone size: .
V gene: TRBV6-5
J gene: TRBJ1-5
CDR3 DNA: TGTGCCAGCAGTCTCACTAGGCTGAAGCCCCAGCATTTT
CDR3 protein: CASSLTRLKPQHF

D gene: TRBD1
clone size: few
V gene: TRBV28
J gene: TRBJ1-5
CDR3 DNA: TGTGCCAGCAGTTTACAGGGACAGGGTGTTATGGAGCCCCAGCATTTT
CDR3 protein: CASSLQGQGVMEPQHF

D gene: .
clone size: .
V gene: TRBV9
J gene: TRBJ1-2
CDR3 DNA: TGTGCCAGCAGCGTAGTTGGCTTTCCTCTCACCTTC
CDR3 protein: CASSVVGFPLTF

D gene: TRBD1
clone size: .
V gene: TRBV5-5
J gene: TRBJ2-7
CDR3 DNA: TGTGCCAGCAGCTGGGACAGGACCTACGAGCAGTACTTC
CDR3 protein: CASSWDRTYEQYF

D gene: .
clone size: .
V gene: TRBV9
J gene: TRBJ2-1
CDR3 DNA: TGTGCCACCTCGAGCGGCAGCTCCTACAATGAGCAGTTCTTC
CDR3 protein: CATSSGSSYNEQFF

D gene: .
clone size: few
V gene: TRBV5-1
J gene: TRBJ2-7
CDR3 DNA: TGCGCCAGCAGCTCTCAAGACTACTCTCTCGAGCAGTACTTC
CDR3 protein: CASSSQDYSLEQYF

D gene: .
clone size: .
V gene: TRBV6-1
J gene: TRBJ1-5
CDR3 DNA: TGTGCCAGCAGTGAAGAAACCCTTCGGGGCAATCAGCCCCAGCATTTT
CDR3 protein: CASSEETLRGNQPQHF

D gene: .
clone size: .
V gene: TRBV9
J gene: TRBJ2-5
CDR3 DNA: TGTGCCAGCAGCGTAGGGTCCAGGGGCTACGAGACCCAGTACTTC
CDR3 protein: CASSVGSRGYETQYF

D gene: .
clone size: .
V gene: TRBV18
J gene: TRBJ1-2
CDR3 DNA: TGTGCCAGCTCACGCCAGGCAGGAGGTGAAAGTGGCTACACCTTC
CDR3 protein: CASSRQAGGESGYTF

D gene: TRBD1
clone size: few
V gene: TRBV6-5
J gene: TRBJ1-1
CDR3 DNA: TGTGCCAGCAAAGGACAGGGCGTATGGACTGAAGCTTTCTTT
CDR3 protein: CASKGQGVWTEAFF

D gene: TRBD1
clone size: .
V gene: TRBV19
J gene: TRBJ1-5
CDR3 DNA: TGTGCCAGTAGCAGAACCAGGGGGGACACCAATCAGCCCCAGCATTTT
CDR3 protein: CASSRTRGDTNQPQHF

D gene: TRBD2
clone size: .
V gene: TRBV19
J gene: TRBJ2-3
CDR3 DNA: TGTGCCAGGCTGACTAGCGGGGGATGGGAAGTCACAGATACGCAGTATTTT
CDR3 protein: CARLTSGGWEVTDTQYF

D gene: .
clone size: .
V gene: TRBV28
J gene: TRBJ1-2
CDR3 DNA: TGTGCCAGCAGTTTACAACGTCTAGGCTACACCTTC
CDR3 protein: CASSLQRLGYTF

D gene: TRBD2
clone size: .
V gene: TRBV6-5
J gene: TRBJ2-7
CDR3 DNA: TGTGCCAGTAAAGAGGGACTAGCGGGAGCCTACGAGCAGTACTTC
CDR3 protein: CASKEGLAGAYEQYF

D gene: TRBD1
clone size: once
V gene: TRBV7-6
J gene: TRBJ2-7
CDR3 DNA: TGTGCCAGCAATAGTCCGGGACAGGGCTACGAGCAGTACTTC
CDR3 protein: CASNSPGQGYEQYF

D gene: .
clone size: .
V gene: TRBV2
J gene: TRBJ1-3
CDR3 DNA: TGTGCCAGCAGTACGGGGGAGGTAAACACCATATATTTT
CDR3 protein: CASSTGEVNTIYF

D gene: .
clone size: .
V gene: TRBV7-9
J gene: TRBJ1-4
CDR3 DNA: TGTGCCAGCAGCGTACAGCAGAATGAAAAACTGTTTTTT
CDR3 protein: CASSVQQNEKLFF

D gene: TRBD1
clone size: .
V gene: TRBV28
J gene: TRBJ1-5
CDR3 DNA: TGTGCCAGCAGCACCGGACAGGGGGTGTATCAGCCCCAGCATTTT
CDR3 protein: CASSTGQGVYQPQHF

D gene: .
clone size: .
V gene: TRBV27
J gene: TRBJ1-5
CDR3 DNA: TGTGCCAGCAGTTTAACGGGGAATAGCAATCAGCCCCAGCATTTT
CDR3 protein: CASSLTGNSNQPQHF

D gene: .
clone size: .
V gene: TRBV28
J gene: TRBJ1-1
CDR3 DNA: TGTGCCAGCGGGATACAGGGTTACACTGAAGCTTTCTTT
CDR3 protein: CASGIQGYTEAFF

D gene: TRBD2
clone size: .
V gene: TRBV15
J gene: TRBJ2-1
CDR3 DNA: TGTGCCACCAGCAGGCCCTCTGGGACGGGACTAGCGGGGAACAATGAGCAGTTCTTC
CDR3 protein: CATSRPSGTGLAGNNEQFF

D gene: TRBD1
clone size: .
V gene: TRBV28
J gene: TRBJ2-7
CDR3 DNA: TGTGCCAGCAGTCCAGCGGGACAGGGGAGGTACGAGCAGTACTTC
CDR3 protein: CASSPAGQGRYEQYF

D gene: TRBD1
clone size: .
V gene: TRBV28
J gene: TRBJ2-1
CDR3 DNA: TGTGCCAGCAGGGGCGGACAGGGATCCTACAATGAGCAGTTCTTC
CDR3 protein: CASRGGQGSYNEQFF

D gene: .
clone size: .
V gene: TRBV5-1
J gene: TRBJ2-1
CDR3 DNA: TGCGCCAGCAGCTCGGGACTTAGCTCCTACAATGAGCAGTTCTTC
CDR3 protein: CASSSGLSSYNEQFF

D gene: .
clone size: .
V gene: TRBV5-1
J gene: TRBJ2-3
CDR3 DNA: TGCGCCAGCAGCTTGGCACCAGCGGACGGCACAGATACGCAGTATTTT
CDR3 protein: CASSLAPADGTDTQYF

D gene: .
clone size: few
V gene: TRBV30
J gene: TRBJ1-1
CDR3 DNA: TGTGCCTGTCAAGTGGGGGCGGCGGCTTTCTTT
CDR3 protein: CACQVGAAAFF

D gene: TRBD2
clone size: .
V gene: TRBV9
J gene: TRBJ2-1
CDR3 DNA: TGTGCCAGCAGCGTAGACCCTAGCGGTCTAGGGGAGCAGTTCTTC
CDR3 protein: CASSVDPSGLGEQFF

D gene: .
clone size: .
V gene: TRBV19
J gene: TRBJ1-1
CDR3 DNA: TGTGCCAGTAGTACCCCCGGGGGGAGGTGGACTGAAGCTTTCTTT
CDR3 protein: CASSTPGGRWTEAFF